This T cell receptor (beta chain) was recovered during a study of cytomegalovirus exposure and HLA in healthy donors. General study points: The study labeled 164 TCR beta chains cytomegalovirus-associated. In an earlier analysis, in about 530 donors, most V segments appeared productive either ~90% or ~30% of the time. Later analysis revealed greater clonal expansion in HLA-associated TCR beta chains than in equally common others. Diagnosis of cytomegalovirus status made by the classifier reportedly showed high specificity and sensitivity.

The PCR contained 60 Vbeta and 13 Jbeta primers. The table came from immunoSEQ multiplex PCR; TCRdb's copy has only in-frame clones and leaves some out. The sample carries under 200,000 clones, approximately 84% recorded once. This CDR3 spans 13 amino acids. Germline loops: CDR1 MNHNS, CDR2 SASEGT. Trimming cost V 10 bases and J 0 bases, with 13 bases left between them. On this clone: The target antigen is unknown.

The chain recombines TRBV6-1 with TRBJ2-7, with a weak D call TRBD1 (5 bases). The receptor's source is a woman aged 50 to 60 in good health and CMV-seropositive. Sequenced material: PBMCs. CDR3 region: CAITRQSSYEQYF. Written as DNA, the CDR3 is TGTGCCATCACAAGACAGAGCTCCTACGAGCAGTACTTC.